This record concerns one T cell receptor beta chain sequence. Its antigen remains unidentified. The sample originates from a study of cytomegalovirus exposure and HLA in healthy donors. Study-wide findings and caveats: HLA alleles showed associations with some 17,000 TCR beta sequences in a later analysis, at a 0.05 false discovery rate. In vitro experiments confirmed that three CMV-associated chains were specific for CMV antigens.

In the PCR, 60 Vbeta and 13 Jbeta primers were used. The protocol was immunoSEQ multiplex PCR, while the TCRdb copy is restricted to in-frame clones and leaves out a portion. The sample records under 200,000 clones, about four fifths being singletons. Nominal health characterized the donors when sampled, though unrecorded immune exposures were likely. From germline, CDR1 is MNHEY and CDR2 SMNVEV (reference sequence). CDR3 length: 14 residues. Trimming removed 6 bases from V and 4 bases from J, with 13 bases in between. The chain couples TRBV27 to TRBJ1-5; a possible D gene is TRBD1 (5 bases). The receptor was derived from a woman younger than 45 in good health and CMV-seropositive. The sample was PBMCs. CDR3 sequence reads: CASSFGGNNQPQHF. The CDR3 region has the DNA TGTGCCAGCAGCTTCGGGGGGAATAATCAGCCCCAGCATTTT.